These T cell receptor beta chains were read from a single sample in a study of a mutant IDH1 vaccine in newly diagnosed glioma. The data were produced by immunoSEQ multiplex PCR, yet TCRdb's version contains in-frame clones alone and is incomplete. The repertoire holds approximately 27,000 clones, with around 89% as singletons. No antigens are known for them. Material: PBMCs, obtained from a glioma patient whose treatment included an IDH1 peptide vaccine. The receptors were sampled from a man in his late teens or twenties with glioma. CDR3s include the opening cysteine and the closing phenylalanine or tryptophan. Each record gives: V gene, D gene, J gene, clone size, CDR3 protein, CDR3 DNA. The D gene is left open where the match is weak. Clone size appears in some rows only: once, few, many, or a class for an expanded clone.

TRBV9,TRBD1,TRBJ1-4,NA,CASSATGSVEKLFF,TGTGCCAGCAGCGCGACAGGGAGTGTGGAAAAACTGTTTTTT
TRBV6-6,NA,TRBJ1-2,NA,CASSYSSGGSGYTF,TGTGCCAGCAGTTACTCGTCCGGGGGCTCTGGCTACACCTTC
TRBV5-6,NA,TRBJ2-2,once,CASSISRPGELFF,TGTGCCAGCTCTATCTCTAGGCCCGGGGAGCTGTTTTTT
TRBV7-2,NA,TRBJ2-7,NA,CASSLGLAHEQYF,TGTGCCAGCAGCTTAGGGCTAGCCCACGAGCAGTACTTC
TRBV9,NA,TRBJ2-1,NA,CASSLKSSYNEQFF,TGTGCCAGCTCACTGAAGAGCTCCTACAATGAGCAGTTCTTC
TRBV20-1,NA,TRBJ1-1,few,CSAKPGPTTFF,TGCAGTGCTAAACCGGGACCGACAACTTTCTTT
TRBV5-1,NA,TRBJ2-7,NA,CASRQLWDEQYF,TGCGCCAGCAGACAGTTATGGGACGAGCAGTACTTC
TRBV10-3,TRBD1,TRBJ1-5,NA,CAIRVGTGDLSNQPQHF,TGTGCCATCAGGGTGGGGACAGGGGATTTAAGCAATCAGCCCCAGCATTTT
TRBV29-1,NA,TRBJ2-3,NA,CSVKWGGQTLYTDTQYF,TGCAGCGTCAAGTGGGGGGGACAGACTCTCTACACAGATACGCAGTATTTT
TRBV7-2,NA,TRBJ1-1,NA,CASSLDFAAMNTEAFF,TGTGCCAGCAGCTTAGACTTCGCAGCAATGAACACTGAAGCTTTCTTT
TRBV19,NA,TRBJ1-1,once,CASSNRYTEAFF,TGTGCCAGTAGTAACAGATACACTGAAGCTTTCTTT
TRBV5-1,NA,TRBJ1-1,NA,CASSLNPEQKNTEAFF,TGCGCCAGCAGCTTGAACCCGGAACAGAAGAACACTGAAGCTTTCTTT
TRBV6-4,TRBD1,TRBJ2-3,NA,CASSAGTGGADTQYF,TGTGCCAGCAGTGCCGGGACAGGGGGCGCAGATACGCAGTATTTT
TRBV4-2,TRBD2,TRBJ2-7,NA,CASSQDGGGSSYEQYF,TGTGCCAGCAGCCAAGACGGCGGCGGGAGCTCCTACGAGCAGTACTTC
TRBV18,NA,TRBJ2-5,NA,CASSPGAETQYF,TGTGCCAGCTCACCAGGGGCAGAGACCCAGTACTTC
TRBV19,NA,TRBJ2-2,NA,CASSIGTANTGELFF,TGTGCCAGTAGTATCGGGACGGCGAACACCGGGGAGCTGTTTTTT
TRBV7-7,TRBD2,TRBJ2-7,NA,CASSPGPTSGYEQYF,TGTGCCAGCAGCCCAGGCCCGACTAGCGGCTACGAGCAGTACTTC
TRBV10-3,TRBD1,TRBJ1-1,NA,CAISGGGADTEAFF,TGTGCCATCAGTGGAGGGGGCGCGGACACTGAAGCTTTCTTT
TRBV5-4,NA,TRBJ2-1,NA,CASSPELTSYNEQFF,TGTGCCAGCAGCCCGGAGCTGACCTCCTACAATGAGCAGTTCTTC
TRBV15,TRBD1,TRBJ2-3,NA,CATSSDYSTGVSTDTQYF,TGTGCCACCAGCAGTGATTACTCGACAGGGGTTAGCACAGATACGCAGTATTTT
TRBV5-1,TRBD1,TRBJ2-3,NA,CASSPGQSTDTQYF,TGCGCCAGCAGCCCGGGACAGTCCACAGATACGCAGTATTTT
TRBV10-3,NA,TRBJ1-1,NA,CAITRESLNTEAFF,TGTGCCATCACCAGGGAATCCCTGAACACTGAAGCTTTCTTT
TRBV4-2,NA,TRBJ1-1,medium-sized,CASSQGSSANTEAFF,TGTGCCAGCAGCCAGGGTTCTTCGGCGAACACTGAAGCTTTCTTT
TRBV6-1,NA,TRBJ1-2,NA,CASSEWVDYGYTF,TGTGCCAGCAGTGAATGGGTCGACTATGGCTACACCTTC
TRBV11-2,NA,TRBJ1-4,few,CASSSGHAEKLFF,TGTGCCAGCAGCTCCGGACACGCCGAAAAACTGTTTTTT
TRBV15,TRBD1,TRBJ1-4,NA,CATSRETTGPEKLFF,TGTGCCACCAGCAGAGAGACGACAGGGCCAGAAAAACTGTTTTTT
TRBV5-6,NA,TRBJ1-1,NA,CASSLSGLQNTEAFF,TGTGCCAGCAGCTTGTCCGGACTCCAGAACACTGAAGCTTTCTTT
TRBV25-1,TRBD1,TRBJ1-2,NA,CASTRDRGYGYTF,TGTGCCAGCACACGGGACAGAGGCTATGGCTACACCTTC
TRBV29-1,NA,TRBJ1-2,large,CSVEIDGQRHYGYTF,TGCAGCGTTGAGATTGACGGTCAGCGACACTATGGCTACACCTTC
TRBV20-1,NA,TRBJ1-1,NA,CSAWANTEAFF,TGCAGTGCCTGGGCGAACACTGAAGCTTTCTTT
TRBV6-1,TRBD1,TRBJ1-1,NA,CASGIDRENTEAFF,TGTGCCAGCGGAATAGACAGGGAGAACACTGAAGCTTTCTTT
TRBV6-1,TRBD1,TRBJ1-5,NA,CASSFDRVKTQPQHF,TGTGCCAGCAGTTTTGACAGGGTTAAGACTCAGCCCCAGCATTTT
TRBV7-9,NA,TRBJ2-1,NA,CASTSAGWGNEQFF,TGTGCCAGCACCTCCGCTGGTTGGGGCAATGAGCAGTTCTTC
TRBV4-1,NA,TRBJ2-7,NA,CASSLGVPNSYEQYF,TGCGCCAGCAGCCTCGGTGTCCCGAACTCCTACGAGCAGTACTTC
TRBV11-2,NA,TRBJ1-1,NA,CASSTTGGTEAFF,TGTGCCAGCAGCACGACAGGTGGAACTGAAGCTTTCTTT
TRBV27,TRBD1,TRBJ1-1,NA,CASYRGPNTEAFF,TGTGCCAGCTACAGGGGCCCGAACACTGAAGCTTTCTTT
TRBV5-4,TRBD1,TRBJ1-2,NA,CASSLGGQRNYGYTF,TGTGCCAGCAGCTTGGGGGGACAGCGGAACTATGGCTACACCTTC
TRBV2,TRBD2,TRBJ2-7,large,CASSESWGLAAISTYEQYF,TGTGCCAGCAGTGAATCTTGGGGACTAGCGGCCATCAGCACCTACGAGCAGTACTTC
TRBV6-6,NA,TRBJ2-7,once,CASSYLGQGYEQYF,TGTGCCAGCAGTTACCTGGGCCAAGGCTACGAGCAGTACTTC
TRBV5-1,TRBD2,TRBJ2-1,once,CASGGPGLAGERSYNEQFF,TGCGCCAGCGGCGGGCCGGGACTAGCGGGAGAAAGGTCCTACAATGAGCAGTTCTTC
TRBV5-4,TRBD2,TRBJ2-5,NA,CASSLLAGAQETQYF,TGTGCCAGCAGCTTACTAGCGGGAGCCCAGGAGACCCAGTACTTC
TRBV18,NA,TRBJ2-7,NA,CASSRDTSYEQYF,TGTGCCAGCTCACGGGACACCTCCTACGAGCAGTACTTC
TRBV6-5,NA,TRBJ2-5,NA,CASSYLGQGQETQYF,TGTGCCAGCAGTTACTTAGGGCAAGGTCAAGAGACCCAGTACTTC
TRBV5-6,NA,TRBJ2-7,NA,CASSSPARGEQYF,TGTGCCAGCAGTTCCCCGGCGAGGGGCGAGCAGTACTTC
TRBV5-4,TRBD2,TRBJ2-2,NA,CASSLGRERTGELFF,TGTGCCAGCAGCTTGGGGCGGGAGCGCACCGGGGAGCTGTTTTTT
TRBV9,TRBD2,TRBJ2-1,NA,CASSPPASGSNQFF,TGTGCCAGCAGCCCTCCAGCTAGCGGGAGTAATCAGTTCTTC
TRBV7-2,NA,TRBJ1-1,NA,CASSLLYGGSYLTEAFF,TGTGCCAGCAGCTTACTTTACGGGGGCAGTTACCTCACTGAAGCTTTCTTT
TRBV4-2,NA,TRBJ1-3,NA,CASSPLGGRGSSGNTIYF,TGTGCCAGCAGCCCCCTGGGGGGCAGGGGTTCCTCTGGAAACACCATATATTTT
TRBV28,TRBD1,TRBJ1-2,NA,CASSLMTGGYQTYGYTF,TGTGCCAGCAGCTTAATGACAGGGGGCTATCAAACTTACGGCTACACCTTC